This TCR beta chain appears in the sequencing data of a study of blood T cell repertoires in COVID-19. The germline CDR1 and CDR2 sequences are MGHRA and YSYEKL. The CDR3 loop spans 15 amino acids. Trimming cost V 3 bases and J 3 bases; bases outside gene matches: 7. TCRdb's table, derived via immunoSEQ multiplex PCR, lists solely in-frame clones and lacks some. This sample yields 150,000 or so clones, of which roughly four fifths are seen a single time; roughly 9% belongs to the top ten. This TCR was recovered from a woman in her fifties or sixties with active or convalescent COVID-19. The source material was peripheral blood. This chain joins TRBV4-1 and TRBJ2-7; 8 nucleotides line up with TRBD1. CDR3 residues: CASSHTTGVGYEQYF. CDR3 nucleotides: TGCGCCAGCAGCCATACGACAGGGGTCGGCTACGAGCAGTACTTC.